This T cell receptor (beta chain) was obtained from a study of cytomegalovirus exposure and HLA in healthy donors. Whole-study context: There were roughly 110 million unique TCR beta sequences, drawn from 200 million or so T cells, in an earlier analysis.

General observations from the study: Reports showed the classifier diagnosing cytomegalovirus status with high specificity and sensitivity. Across donors, sequencing depth was assumed by presence/absence analyses to be roughly uniform.

13 Jbeta primers and 60 Vbeta primers were used for the PCR. Profiled with immunoSEQ multiplex PCR; TCRdb holds only in-frame clones, not every one. The sample has 100,000 to 150,000 clones; more than 8% are singletons. This CDR3 has 14 amino acids. In regard to this clone: The antigen is unknown. The same CDR3 can be traced to other DNA sequences in this sample.

Donors were ostensibly healthy at sampling, although undocumented immune exposures were probable. The sample consisted of PBMCs. The clonotype was recovered from a man aged 40-49 years in good health and CMV-seronegative. This chain links TRBV1 with TRBJ1-1; TRBD1, the table's D call, lacks a check against the DNA. TRBV1 has pseudogene status. The CDR3 region has the DNA TGCACCAGCAGCCAGGAGAAAGGGGCAGTTGAAGCTTTCTTT. This codes for CTSSQEKGAVEAFF.